A single T cell receptor (beta chain) is shown here with its context. Antigen specificity is unknown. Every patient with CD3G deficiency had evidence of autoimmunity. Patients aged 2 to 39 years had fewer naive and more memory CD4+ and CD8+ T cells. The data derive from a study of regulatory T cells. Study-wide points: Skewed V and J usage and few unique V-J pairs marked patient repertoires, most in Tregs. Shannon entropy was nonsignificantly lower in patient CD8+ T cells than control CD8+ cells.

Germline V gives CDR1 SNHLY, CDR2 FYNNEI. The V gene lost 4 bases and the J gene lost 1 base, with 11 bases spanning the gap. This CDR3 has 14 residues. The primer mix had 52 TRBV and 13 TRBJ primers. TCRdb's copy holds only in-frame clones and misses some; the assay was immunoSEQ multiplex PCR. The data contain about 15,000 clones, roughly 90% of them seen just once; the ten biggest clones take up more than 25%. This receptor was taken from a person between 18 and 30 years old with CD3G deficiency. Sample: CD8+ T cells sorted from blood. The chain couples TRBV2 to TRBJ2-7; maybe TRBD1 (6 bases). Written as DNA, the CDR3 is TGTGCCAGCAGTGCGGGCAGGGGATCCTACGAGCAGTACTTC. Protein product: CASSAGRGSYEQYF.